Here is one T cell receptor (beta chain) with its context. The antigen is unknown. RNA extraction and reverse transcription yielded cDNA as sequencing template. The protocol was immunoSEQ multiplex PCR, while the TCRdb copy is restricted to in-frame clones and leaves out a portion. The sample lists around 30,000 clones, around 80% occurring once. The V gene lost 1 base and the J gene lost 4 bases, with 11 bases spanning the gap. This CDR3 is built from 15 residues. Germline CDR1 reads MNHNS; CDR2 reads SASEGT. This record comes from a study of CD8+ T cells in alopecia areata. Whole-study results and caveats: Lesional scalp, notably in alopecia totalis/universalis, had clonality above that of normal scalp.

This chain uses TRBV6-1 with TRBJ1-5; D gene uncertain. This clonotype originated in a human donor with alopecia areata. What was sequenced was NKG2D-low CD8+ T cells sorted from blood. CDR3 in DNA: TGTGCCAGCAGTGAAGGGGTTAGGATGAATCAGCCCCAGCATTTT. Encoded protein: CASSEGVRMNQPQHF.